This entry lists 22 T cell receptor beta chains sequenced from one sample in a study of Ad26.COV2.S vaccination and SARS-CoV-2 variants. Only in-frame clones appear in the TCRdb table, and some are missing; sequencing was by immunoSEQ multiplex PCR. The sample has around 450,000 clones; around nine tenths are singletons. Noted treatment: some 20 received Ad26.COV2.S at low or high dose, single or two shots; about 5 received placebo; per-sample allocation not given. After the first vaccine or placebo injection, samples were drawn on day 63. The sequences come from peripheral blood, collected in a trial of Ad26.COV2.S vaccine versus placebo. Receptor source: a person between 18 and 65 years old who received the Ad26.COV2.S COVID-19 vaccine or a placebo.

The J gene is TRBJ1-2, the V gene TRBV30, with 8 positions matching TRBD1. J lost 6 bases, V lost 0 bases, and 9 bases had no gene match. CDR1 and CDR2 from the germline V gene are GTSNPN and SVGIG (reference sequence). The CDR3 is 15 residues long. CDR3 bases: TGTGCCTGGAGTGTACGACAGGACAGGGTGGATGGCTACACCTTC. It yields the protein CAWSVRQDRVDGYTF.

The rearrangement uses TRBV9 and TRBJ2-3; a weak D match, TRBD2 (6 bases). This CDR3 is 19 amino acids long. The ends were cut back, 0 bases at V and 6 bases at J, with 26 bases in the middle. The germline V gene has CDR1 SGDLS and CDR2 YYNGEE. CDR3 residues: CASSVDRGVSGGILDTQYF. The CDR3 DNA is TGTGCCAGCAGCGTAGATCGTGGGGTTAGCGGCGGGATCTTGGATACGCAGTATTTT.

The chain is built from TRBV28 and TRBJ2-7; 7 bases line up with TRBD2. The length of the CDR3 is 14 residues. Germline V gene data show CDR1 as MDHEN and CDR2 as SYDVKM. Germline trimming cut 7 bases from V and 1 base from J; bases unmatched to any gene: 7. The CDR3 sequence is CASKPREFSYEQYF. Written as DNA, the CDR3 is TGTGCCAGCAAACCGCGGGAGTTTTCCTACGAGCAGTACTTC.

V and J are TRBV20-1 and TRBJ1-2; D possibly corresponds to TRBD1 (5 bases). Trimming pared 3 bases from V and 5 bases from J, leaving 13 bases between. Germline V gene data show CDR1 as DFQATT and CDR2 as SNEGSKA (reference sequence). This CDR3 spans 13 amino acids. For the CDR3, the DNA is TGCAGTGCTAGTTCAGGGATCGGGTATGGCTACACCTTC. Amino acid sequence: CSASSGIGYGYTF.

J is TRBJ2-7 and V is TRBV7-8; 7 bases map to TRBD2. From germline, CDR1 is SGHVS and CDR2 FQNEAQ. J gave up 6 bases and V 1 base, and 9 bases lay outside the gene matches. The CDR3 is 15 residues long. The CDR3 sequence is CASSLGAGPLGEQYF. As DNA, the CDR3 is TGTGCCAGCAGCTTAGGAGCGGGACCGTTGGGCGAGCAGTACTTC.

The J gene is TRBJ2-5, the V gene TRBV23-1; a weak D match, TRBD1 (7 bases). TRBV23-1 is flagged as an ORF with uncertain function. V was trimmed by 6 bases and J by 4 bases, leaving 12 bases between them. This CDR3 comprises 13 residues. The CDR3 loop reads CASSNQGGETQYF. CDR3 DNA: TGCGCCAGCAGCAATCAGGGGGGAGAGACCCAGTACTTC.

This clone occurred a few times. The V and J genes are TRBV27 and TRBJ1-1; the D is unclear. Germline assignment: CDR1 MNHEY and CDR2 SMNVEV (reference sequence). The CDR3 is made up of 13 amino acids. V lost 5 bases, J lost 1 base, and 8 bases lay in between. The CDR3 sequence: CASSRTWNTEAFF. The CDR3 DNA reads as TGTGCCAGCAGTCGTACCTGGAACACTGAAGCTTTCTTT.

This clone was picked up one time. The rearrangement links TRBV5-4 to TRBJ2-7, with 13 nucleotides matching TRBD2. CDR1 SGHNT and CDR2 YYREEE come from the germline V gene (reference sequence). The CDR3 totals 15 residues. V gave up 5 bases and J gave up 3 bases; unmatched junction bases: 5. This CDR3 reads CASRQGLAGDYEQYF. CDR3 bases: TGTGCCAGCAGACAAGGACTAGCGGGAGACTACGAGCAGTACTTC.

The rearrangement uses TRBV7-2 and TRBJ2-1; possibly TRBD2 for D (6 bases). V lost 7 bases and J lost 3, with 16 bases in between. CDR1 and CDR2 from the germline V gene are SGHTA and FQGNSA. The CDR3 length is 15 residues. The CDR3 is CASTLSGNYYNEQFF. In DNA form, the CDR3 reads TGTGCCAGCACTCTTAGCGGAAACTACTACAATGAGCAGTTCTTC.

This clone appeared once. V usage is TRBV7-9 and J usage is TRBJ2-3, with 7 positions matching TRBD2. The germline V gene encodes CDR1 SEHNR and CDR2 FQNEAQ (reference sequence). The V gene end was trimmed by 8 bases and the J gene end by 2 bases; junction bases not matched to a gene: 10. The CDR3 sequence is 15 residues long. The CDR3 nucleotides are TGTGCCAGCGGTTATCTAGCGGAGCACACAGATACGCAGTATTTT. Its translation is CASGYLAEHTDTQYF.

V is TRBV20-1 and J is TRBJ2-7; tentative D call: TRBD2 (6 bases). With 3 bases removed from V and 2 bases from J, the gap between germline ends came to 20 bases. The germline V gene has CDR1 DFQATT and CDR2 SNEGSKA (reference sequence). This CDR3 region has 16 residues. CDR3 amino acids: CSASPSSRDSTYEQYF. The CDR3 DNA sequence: TGCAGTGCTAGTCCCAGCAGCCGGGACTCAACCTACGAGCAGTACTTC.

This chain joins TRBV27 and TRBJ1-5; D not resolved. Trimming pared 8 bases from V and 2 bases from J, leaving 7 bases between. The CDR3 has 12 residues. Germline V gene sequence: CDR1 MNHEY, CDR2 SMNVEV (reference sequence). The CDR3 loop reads CASAGGNQPQHF. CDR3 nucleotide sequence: TGTGCCAGCGCTGGGGGCAATCAGCCCCAGCATTTT.

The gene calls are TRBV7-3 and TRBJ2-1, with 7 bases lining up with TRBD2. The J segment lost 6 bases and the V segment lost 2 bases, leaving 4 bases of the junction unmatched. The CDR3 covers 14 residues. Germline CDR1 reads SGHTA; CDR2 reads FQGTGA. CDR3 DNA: TGTGCCAGCAGCTTAGCGGGAGAACTCAATGAGCAGTTCTTC. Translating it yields CASSLAGELNEQFF.

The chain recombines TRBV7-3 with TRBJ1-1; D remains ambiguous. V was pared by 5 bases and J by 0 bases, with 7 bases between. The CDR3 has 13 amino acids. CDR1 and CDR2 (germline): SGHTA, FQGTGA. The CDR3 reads CASSHGMNTEAFF. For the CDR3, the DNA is TGTGCCAGCAGCCATGGGATGAACACTGAAGCTTTCTTT. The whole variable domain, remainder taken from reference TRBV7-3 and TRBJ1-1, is GAGVSQTPSNKVTEKGKYVELRCDPISGHTALYWYRQSLGQGPEFLIYFQGTGAADDSGLPNDRFFAVRPEGSVSTLKIQRTERGDSAVYLCASSHGMNTEAFFGQGTRLTVV.

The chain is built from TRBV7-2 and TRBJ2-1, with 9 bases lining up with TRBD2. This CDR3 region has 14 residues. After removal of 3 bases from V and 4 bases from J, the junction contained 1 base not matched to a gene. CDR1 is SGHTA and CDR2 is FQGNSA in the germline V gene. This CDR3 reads CASSLLAGYNEQFF. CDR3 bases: TGTGCCAGCAGCTTGCTAGCGGGATACAATGAGCAGTTCTTC.

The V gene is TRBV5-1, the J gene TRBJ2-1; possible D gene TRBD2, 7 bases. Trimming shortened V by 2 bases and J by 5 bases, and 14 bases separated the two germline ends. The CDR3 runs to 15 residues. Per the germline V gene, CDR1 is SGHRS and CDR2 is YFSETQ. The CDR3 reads CASSLRGAIDNEQFF. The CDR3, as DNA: TGCGCCAGCAGCTTACGGGGGGCGATTGACAATGAGCAGTTCTTC.

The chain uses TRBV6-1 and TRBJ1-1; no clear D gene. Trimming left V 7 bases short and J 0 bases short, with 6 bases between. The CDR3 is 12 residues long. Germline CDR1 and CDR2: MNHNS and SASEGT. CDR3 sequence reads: CASTTVNTEAFF. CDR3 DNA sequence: TGTGCCAGCACCACAGTGAACACTGAAGCTTTCTTT.

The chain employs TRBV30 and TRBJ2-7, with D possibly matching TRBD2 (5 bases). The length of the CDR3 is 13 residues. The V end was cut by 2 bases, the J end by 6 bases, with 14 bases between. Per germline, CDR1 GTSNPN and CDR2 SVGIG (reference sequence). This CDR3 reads CAWSLGESSEQYF. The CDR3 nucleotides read TGTGCCTGGAGTCTCGGGGAAAGCTCCGAGCAGTACTTC.

The CDR3 sequence is CASSQDRSDLSGNTIYF. The CDR3 region has the DNA TGCGCCAGCAGCCAAGATAGGTCAGACCTCTCTGGAAACACCATATATTTT. The chain uses TRBV4-3 and TRBJ1-3; no definite D call. Germline V CDR1 and CDR2: LGHNA, YSLEER. Between the trimmed V and J ends, which lost 0 bases and 0 bases, there was a span of 12 bases. This CDR3 has 17 residues.

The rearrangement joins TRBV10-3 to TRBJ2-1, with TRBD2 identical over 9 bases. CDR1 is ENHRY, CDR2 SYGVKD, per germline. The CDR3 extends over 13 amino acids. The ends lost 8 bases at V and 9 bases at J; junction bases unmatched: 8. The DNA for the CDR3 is TGTGCCATCGGAGCGGGAGGAGGGGGTGAGCAGTTCTTC. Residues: CAIGAGGGGEQFF.

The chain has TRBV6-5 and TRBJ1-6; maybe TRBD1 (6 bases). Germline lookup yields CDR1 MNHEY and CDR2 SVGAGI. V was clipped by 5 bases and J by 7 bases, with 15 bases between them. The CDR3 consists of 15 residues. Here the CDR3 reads CASSPPGVGNSPLHF. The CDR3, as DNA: TGTGCCAGCAGTCCTCCAGGGGTAGGGAATTCACCCCTCCACTTT.

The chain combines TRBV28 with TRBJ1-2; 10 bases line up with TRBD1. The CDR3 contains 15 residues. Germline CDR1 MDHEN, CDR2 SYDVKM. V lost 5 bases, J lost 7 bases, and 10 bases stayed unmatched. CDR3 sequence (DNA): TGTGCCAGCAGTAAGGGAGACAGGGGGCAAGTTGGCTACACCTTC. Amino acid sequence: CASSKGDRGQVGYTF.